One TCR beta chain is described in this entry. Its antigen is still unknown. The read ends 3 residues early relative to the CDR3; the germline J gene fills the gap. These data belong to a study of T cells in women clearing cervical HPV infection. Dot-blot hybridization genotyped cervical HPV amplified with MY09/MY11 PCR. The CDR3 is made up of 14 amino acids. V lost 4 bases, J lost 6 bases, and 15 bases lay in between. Looked up from germline, CDR1 is SGHRS and CDR2 is YFSETQ. The study, taken as a whole, reports: Cases carried less TRBV6-7 than controls: about 0.1% versus 0.15%. Timing of associations relative to infection is unclear; T-cell subsets were not isolated.

Here immunoSEQ multiplex PCR was the method, and the copy in TCRdb shows in-frame clones only, minus some. The sample has tens of thousands of clones. The sequenced sample consisted of blood buffy coat. This clonotype was sampled from a woman aged 18-70 years with a cervical HPV16 infection that either progressed to CIN3+ or cleared (not recorded which). The chain uses TRBV5-1 and TRBJ2-3; tentatively, D is TRBD2 (5 bases). The CDR3 is CASSQDSSDDTQYF. The CDR3 DNA, read in part, is TGCGCCAGCAGCCAGGACTCATCGGACGATACG.